This paragraph reports one T cell receptor beta chain. The antigen remains unidentified. Clones were sequenced by immunoSEQ multiplex PCR, and TCRdb holds only the in-frame ones, with some missing. In the table there are 200,000 or so clones, around 86% of which are singletons. The CDR3 has 15 residues. The junction had 10 bases not matched to a gene; V was cut back by 6 bases and J by 4 bases. Germline V gives CDR1 MDHEN, CDR2 SYDVKM. This entry is derived from a study of T cell responses to AZD1222 COVID-19 vaccine. The study's findings and limits: Breadth and depth of Spike-specific TCRs rose after two AZD1222 doses.

The chain joins TRBV28 to TRBJ2-7, with 9 bases that match TRBD1. The sequencing here drew on peripheral blood, taken on day 0 of MenACWY control vaccination. This TCR derives from an adult in good health. For the CDR3, the DNA is TGTGCCAGCAGAACCACGACAGGGGGGAATTACGAGCAGTACTTC. This sequence encodes CASRTTTGGNYEQYF.